Included here is one TCR beta chain sequence, with context. Only one count was recorded for this clonotype. Its recognized antigen is unknown. Per-base qualities were not stored, and no clone one base away is much larger. One read alone provides weak support. The germline V gene gives CDR1 as SGDLS and CDR2 as YYNGEE. Inclusive of the bounding cysteine and phenylalanine, the CDR3 is 12 residues long. Only CDR3 DNA is held: 36 bases, read in frame from base 1. Between the V and J ends, shortened by 3 bases and 10 bases respectively, the junction contains 11 bases. Every donor was a healthy Caucasian. Three unrelated non-twin adults were also sequenced: a male aged 18 to 30, a male aged 50 to 60 and a female aged 50 to 60. Using Miltenyi CD45RO+ enrichment and human naive T-cell isolation kits, memory (CD45RO+) and naive T cells were isolated from PBMC. This record belongs to a study of identical twins (TCRdb year 2016). For the study in its entirety: TCR alpha and beta repertoires from monozygotic twins, unrelated adults of various ages and cord blood were deep-sequenced to test whether fetal clonotypes persist. Replicate twin experiments were performed at different times using different library preparation protocols to rule out contamination.

Study-wide findings and limitations: Because the same donors could not be followed over many years, the conclusions relied on cross-sectional statistical analysis. In beta out-of-frame sequences, excess twin sharing was weaker, because having fewer shared sequences lowered the signal-to-noise ratio. Compared with coincidental sharing between unrelated individuals, an excess of low generation-probability sequences was observed among out-of-frame TCR alpha sequences shared between twins. Zero-insertion analyses could be partly confounded by invariant T cells such as MAIT and iNKT, though diverse VJ usage argued against such confounding for most clonotypes. Recombination models systematically underestimated out-of-frame TCR alpha sharing in monozygotic twins but agreed with sharing between unrelated individuals. Fewer insertions were carried by abundant cord blood beta clonotypes, a similar but weaker trend appeared in young adult naive repertoires, and no such trend appeared in memory repertoires.

Receptor amplification or capture employed 5' RACE. TCRdb records Illumina HiSeq 2000 as the sequencer. A universal primer binding site was added through template switching, and the final cDNA carried a unique molecular identifier so that TCR cDNA molecules could be counted accurately. Specific primers in the conserved constant-segment region were used to synthesize first-strand cDNA for the TCR alpha and beta chains. To control for contamination, every cDNA library carried two barcodes: a SMART-Mk sample barcode plus Illumina barcodes. TruSeq adapter sequences and Illumina sample barcodes were added in two successive PCR steps. The TCR alpha and beta cDNA libraries were sequenced on the Illumina HiSeq platform using custom primers. The authors processed their data as follows. MiGEC was used to process raw reads and extract unique molecular identifiers, and MiXCR was used to find CDR3 positions. Recombination models were inferred per individual with the repgenHMM and IGoR tools using an EM algorithm. The analysis of shared clonotypes was done with the tcR package in R, with sharing normalized by the product of cloneset sizes. To study raw recombination free of thymic and clonal selection effects, out-of-frame nonproductive sequences were analyzed. The raw public data were reprocessed by TCRdb itself: fastp quality trimming at Q25, MiXCR clonotype calling, in-frame beta chains only. Identical CDR3 proteins give one entry, which carries the most common genes and DNA. TCRdb, not the original authors, processed these V and J calls. The sample table lists 420,000 or so distinct CDR3 sequences, around a sixth of them with a count of one. Of the sample, 10% to 15% falls within the top ten clones.

The sequencing sample was made of naive T cells sorted from blood. The cell subset or site label, as the study defines it: cells isolated with a human naive T-cell isolation kit. The clonotype comes from a man aged 45 to 65 in good health. The V and J genes are TRBV9 and TRBJ2-1; the D gene assignment is ambiguous. The CDR3 protein: CASSALVGEQFF. At the DNA level, the sequence is TGTGCCAGCAGCGCCCTAGTAGGCGAGCAGTTCTTC.